This TCR beta chain was retrieved from a study of blood T cell repertoires in COVID-19. Turning to the study itself: COVID-19 samples, acute and convalescent, were from the United States, Italy and Spain. PBMCs, B-cell-depleted T cells, or T cells provided the cDNA or gDNA that made up the material.

Study processing details: How many nucleated cells were present was estimated from reference gene primer amplification. Only in-frame clones appear in the TCRdb table, and some are missing; sequencing was by immunoSEQ multiplex PCR. V and J calls plus clone size are reproduced from that table; the DNA served to infer D and trimming. The sample records hundreds of thousands of clones, more than 70% being singletons. CDR1 is MNHEY and CDR2 is SVGAGI in the germline V gene. V was trimmed by 7 bases and J by 7 bases, leaving 16 bases between them. The length of the CDR3 is 14 residues. Seattle researchers signed up patients amid active infection and tracked them longitudinally.

Sequenced material: peripheral blood. The V gene is TRBV6-5, the J gene TRBJ1-4, with a weak D call TRBD1 (5 bases). The sequence derives from a woman aged 30 to 39 with COVID-19, enrolled during active disease. In DNA form, the CDR3 reads TGTGCCAGCACCAAGAAGGGGCGAGGTGAAAAACTGTTTTTT. This codes for CASTKKGRGEKLFF.